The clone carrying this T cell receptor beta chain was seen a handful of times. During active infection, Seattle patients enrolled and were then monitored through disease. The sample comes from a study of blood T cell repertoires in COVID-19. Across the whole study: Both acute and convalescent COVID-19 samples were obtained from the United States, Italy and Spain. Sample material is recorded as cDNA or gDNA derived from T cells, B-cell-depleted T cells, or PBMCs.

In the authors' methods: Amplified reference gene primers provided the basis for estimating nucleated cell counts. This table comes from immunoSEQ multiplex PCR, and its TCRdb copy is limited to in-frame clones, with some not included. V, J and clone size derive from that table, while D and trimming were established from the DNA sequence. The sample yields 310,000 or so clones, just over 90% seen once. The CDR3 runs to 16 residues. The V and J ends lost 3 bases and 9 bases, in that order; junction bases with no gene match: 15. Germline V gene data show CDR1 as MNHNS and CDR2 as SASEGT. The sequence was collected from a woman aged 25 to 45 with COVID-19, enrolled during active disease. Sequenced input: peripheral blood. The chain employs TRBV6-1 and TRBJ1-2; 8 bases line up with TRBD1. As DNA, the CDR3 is TGTGCCAGCAGTGATCGTCAGGGGGCCAACGTTCTTCGCTACACCTTC. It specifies CASSDRQGANVLRYTF.